This is a list of T cell receptor beta chains from one sample in a study of T cells in Graves' hyperthyroidism and ophthalmopathy. TCRdb used MiXCR to reprocess the multiplex PCR reads, holding one entry per CDR3 protein. The sample shows around 600,000 distinct CDR3 sequences, 14% of them seen only once. The sample comprised blood. These receptors originate from a woman aged 18-29 years with Graves' ophthalmopathy. Each CDR3 is given with its conserved first and last residue. D genes are given only for firm matches. Not all rows give a size; the values are once, few, many and, for expanded clones, a class.

clone_size: NA; cdr3_length: 18; v_call: TRBV10-3; d_call: TRBD2; j_call: TRBJ2-2; cdr3_nt: TGTGCCATCGCGGGACTAGCGGGCCGAAGACCGAACACCGGGGAGCTGTTTTTT; cdr3_aa: CAIAGLAGRRPNTGELFF
clone_size: many; cdr3_length: 14; v_call: TRBV6-1; d_call: NA; j_call: TRBJ2-7; cdr3_nt: TGTGCCAGCAGTTCCAGGGGGGGCGGGAGAGAGCAGTACTTC; cdr3_aa: CASSSRGGGREQYF
clone_size: NA; cdr3_length: 13; v_call: TRBV19; d_call: TRBD2; j_call: TRBJ2-1; cdr3_nt: TGTGCCAGTAGTCGGGACTACTACAATGAGCAGTTCTTC; cdr3_aa: CASSRDYYNEQFF
clone_size: many; cdr3_length: 16; v_call: TRBV29-1; d_call: TRBD1; j_call: TRBJ2-1; cdr3_nt: TGCAGCGTTGTGGAAGACAGGGCTAACTGGGACAATGAGCAGTTCTTC; cdr3_aa: CSVVEDRANWDNEQFF
clone_size: many; cdr3_length: 13; v_call: TRBV6-5; d_call: NA; j_call: TRBJ1-1; cdr3_nt: TGTGCCAGCAGTTACCATATGAACACTGAAGCTTTCTTT; cdr3_aa: CASSYHMNTEAFF
clone_size: NA; cdr3_length: 17; v_call: TRBV27; d_call: TRBD2; j_call: TRBJ2-7; cdr3_nt: TGTGCCAGCAGACGGCGGGGGGGCTTCGGGGAGACCTACGAGCAGTACTTC; cdr3_aa: CASRRRGGFGETYEQYF
clone_size: NA; cdr3_length: 14; v_call: TRBV12-3/TRBV12-4; d_call: NA; j_call: TRBJ2-3; cdr3_nt: TGTGCCAGCAGTTTGCAGGGGGGCAATCAGCCCCAGTATTTT; cdr3_aa: CASSLQGGNQPQYF
clone_size: few; cdr3_length: 18; v_call: TRBV11-3; d_call: NA; j_call: TRBJ2-6; cdr3_nt: TGTGCCAGCAGCCGGGACAGGGCGGGACTAGCTGGGGCCAACGTCCTGACTTTC; cdr3_aa: CASSRDRAGLAGANVLTF
clone_size: many; cdr3_length: 14; v_call: TRBV3-1; d_call: NA; j_call: TRBJ1-1; cdr3_nt: TGTGCCAGCAGCCAATATGGGCCGAACACTGAAGCTTTCTTT; cdr3_aa: CASSQYGPNTEAFF
clone_size: few; cdr3_length: 15; v_call: TRBV6-1; d_call: NA; j_call: TRBJ1-5; cdr3_nt: TGTGCCAGCAGTGAAGGGGGCAGCCCGATGGAGCCCCAGCATTTT; cdr3_aa: CASSEGGSPMEPQHF
clone_size: few; cdr3_length: 16; v_call: TRBV20-1; d_call: TRBD1; j_call: TRBJ2-3; cdr3_nt: TGCAGTTCCTACCGGGACAGGGGTAGTCGGACAGATACGCAGTATTTT; cdr3_aa: CSSYRDRGSRTDTQYF
clone_size: many; cdr3_length: 16; v_call: TRBV24-1; d_call: NA; j_call: TRBJ2-3; cdr3_nt: TGTGCCACCAGTGATTTCTCCAGGGACGGCACAGATACGCAGTATTTT; cdr3_aa: CATSDFSRDGTDTQYF